A selection of T cell receptor beta chains follows, all from one sample in a study of OX40 agonist ivuxolimab in advanced cancers. Data came from immunoSEQ multiplex PCR; TCRdb stores just in-frame clones and leaves some out. The table lists about 76,000 clones, about 80% of them singletons, with 1.5% to 2% in the top ten. The material was CD4+ or CD8+ T cells sorted from blood, obtained in a trial of the OX40 agonist ivuxolimab. The source of these receptors is an adult with an advanced solid tumor such as melanoma, head and neck, liver or kidney cancer. Each CDR3 is given with its conserved first and last residue. The D gene is left open where the match is weak. Some rows mark clone size as missing; the rest say once, few, many or name a class of expanded clone.

J,V,size,D,CDR3,DNA
TRBJ2-7,TRBV19,.,.,CASSISKQAGEQYF,TGTGCCAGTAGTATATCGAAGCAGGCGGGGGAGCAGTACTTC
TRBJ1-4,TRBV18,.,.,CASLGTAGEKLFF,TGTGCCAGCCTTGGGACGGCGGGTGAAAAACTGTTTTTT
TRBJ2-7,TRBV7-2,.,.,CASSRVVRSSYEQYF,TGTGCCAGCAGCCGCGTGGTGAGGAGCTCCTACGAGCAGTACTTC
TRBJ2-6,TRBV18,.,.,CASSKRGTARSGANVLTF,TGTGCCAGCTCAAAACGCGGGACAGCCCGCTCTGGGGCCAACGTCCTGACTTTC
TRBJ1-1,TRBV10-3,.,.,CAIRDSGTENTEAFF,TGTGCCATCAGAGATTCCGGGACGGAGAACACTGAAGCTTTCTTT
TRBJ1-1,TRBV4-1,.,.,CASSQAPGNTEAFF,TGCGCCAGCAGCCAAGCCCCGGGGAACACTGAAGCTTTCTTT
TRBJ2-4,TRBV5-1,once,TRBD2,CASSLGLGLADIQYF,TGCGCCAGCAGCTTGGGTCTTGGACTAGCTGACATTCAGTACTTC
TRBJ2-7,TRBV28,.,.,CASSSNRQALNF,TGTGCCAGCAGTTCCAATAGACAGGCCCTTAACTTC
TRBJ1-2,TRBV29-1,.,TRBD1,CSVVGQGWGYTF,TGCAGCGTTGTGGGACAGGGGTGGGGCTACACCTTC
TRBJ2-6,TRBV7-2,.,TRBD1,CASTWDRPSSGANVLTF,TGTGCCAGCACCTGGGACAGGCCCAGCTCTGGGGCCAACGTCCTGACTTTC
TRBJ1-2,TRBV5-1,once,.,CASSLEDGFGYTF,TGCGCCAGCAGCTTGGAGGATGGGTTTGGCTACACCTTC
TRBJ2-7,TRBV11-2,.,.,CASSLARGFGEQYF,TGTGCCAGCAGTCTAGCTCGGGGGTTCGGCGAGCAGTACTTC
TRBJ1-1,TRBV20-1,few,.,CSAEGGTEAFF,TGCAGTGCCGAGGGGGGCACTGAAGCTTTCTTT
TRBJ2-1,TRBV2,.,TRBD1,CASSGVKSGQGPYNEQFF,TGTGCCAGCAGTGGCGTTAAGTCGGGACAGGGGCCTTACAATGAGCAGTTCTTC
TRBJ1-2,TRBV21-1,.,.,CASSPKRGFDGYTF,TGTGCCAGCAGCCCGAAGCGGGGCTTCGATGGCTACACCTTC
TRBJ1-1,TRBV10-3,.,.,CAISEVMGVEAFF,TGTGCCATCAGTGAAGTAATGGGGGTTGAAGCTTTCTTT
TRBJ1-2,TRBV2,.,.,CASSLDSYGYTF,TGTGCCAGCAGCTTGGACTCTTATGGCTACACCTTC
TRBJ2-1,TRBV15,.,TRBD2,CATSRPGGDAYNEQFF,TGTGCCACCAGCAGACCTGGGGGGGATGCCTACAATGAGCAGTTCTTC
TRBJ1-6,TRBV6-6,.,.,CASSTESYNSPLHF,TGTGCCAGCAGCACCGAGTCCTATAATTCACCCCTCCACTTT
TRBJ2-1,TRBV5-1,.,TRBD1,CASSWQGDLGNEQFF,TGCGCCAGCAGCTGGCAGGGGGATTTGGGCAATGAGCAGTTCTTC
TRBJ1-2,TRBV15,.,.,CATDSNLRNYGYTGRGNYGYTF,TGTGCCACCGACTCGAACCTTCGTAACTATGGCTACACCGGAAGGGGTAACTATGGCTACACCTTC
TRBJ1-6,TRBV19,.,TRBD1,CATSGTGVSPLHF,TGTGCCACCTCAGGGACAGGGGTTTCACCCCTCCACTTT
TRBJ2-2,TRBV5-6,.,.,CASSPVVVAPNTGELFF,TGTGCCAGCAGCCCGGTTGTAGTGGCCCCGAACACCGGGGAGCTGTTTTTT
TRBJ2-2,TRBV5-1,.,TRBD1,CASHNGVGQSNTGELFF,TGCGCCAGCCACAACGGCGTGGGACAGTCGAACACCGGGGAGCTGTTTTTT
TRBJ2-2,TRBV25-1,.,TRBD2,CASSDGRGSGTGELFF,TGTGCCAGCAGTGATGGGAGGGGTTCTGGCACCGGGGAGCTGTTTTTT
TRBJ2-7,TRBV13,.,TRBD1,CASSSRQGGRAGEQYF,TGTGCCAGCAGCTCCCGCCAAGGGGGCCGGGCAGGGGAGCAGTACTTC
TRBJ2-5,TRBV6-1,.,.,CASSDGLTQETQYF,TGTGCCAGCAGTGACGGACTTACGCAAGAGACCCAGTACTTC